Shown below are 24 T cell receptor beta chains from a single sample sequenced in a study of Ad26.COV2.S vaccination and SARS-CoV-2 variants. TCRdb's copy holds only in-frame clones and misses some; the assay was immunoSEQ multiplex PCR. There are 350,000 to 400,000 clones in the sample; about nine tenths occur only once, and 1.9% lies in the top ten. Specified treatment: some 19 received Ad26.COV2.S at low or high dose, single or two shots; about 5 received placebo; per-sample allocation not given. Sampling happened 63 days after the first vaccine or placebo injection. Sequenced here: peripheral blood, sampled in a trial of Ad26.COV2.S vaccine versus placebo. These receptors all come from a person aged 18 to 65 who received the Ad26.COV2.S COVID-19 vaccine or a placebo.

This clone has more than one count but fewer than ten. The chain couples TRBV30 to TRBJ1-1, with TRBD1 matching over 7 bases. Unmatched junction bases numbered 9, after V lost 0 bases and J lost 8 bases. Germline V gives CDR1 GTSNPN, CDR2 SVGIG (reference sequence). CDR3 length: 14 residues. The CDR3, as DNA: TGTGCCTGGAGTGTACCGCCCAGGGGGTCGGAAGCTTTCTTT. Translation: CAWSVPPRGSEAFF.

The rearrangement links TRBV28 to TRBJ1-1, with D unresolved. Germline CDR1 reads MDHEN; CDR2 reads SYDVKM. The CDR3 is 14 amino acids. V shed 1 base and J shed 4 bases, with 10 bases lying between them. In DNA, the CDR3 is TGTGCCAGCAGTTTATTGGCCTCGGGCACTGAAGCTTTCTTT. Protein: CASSLLASGTEAFF. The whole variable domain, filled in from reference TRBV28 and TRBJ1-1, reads DVKVTQSSRYLVKRTGEKVFLECVQDMDHENMFWYRQDPGLGLRLIYFSYDVKMKEKGDIPEGYSVSREKKERFSLILESASTNQTSMYLCASSLLASGTEAFFGQGTRLTVV.

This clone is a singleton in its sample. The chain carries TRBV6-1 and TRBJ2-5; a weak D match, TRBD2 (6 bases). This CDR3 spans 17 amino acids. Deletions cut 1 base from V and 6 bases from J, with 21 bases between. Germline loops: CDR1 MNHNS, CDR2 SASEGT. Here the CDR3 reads CASSEEVVGGVLKTQYF. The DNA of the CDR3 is TGTGCCAGCAGTGAAGAAGTGGTGGGAGGTGTGTTAAAGACCCAGTACTTC.

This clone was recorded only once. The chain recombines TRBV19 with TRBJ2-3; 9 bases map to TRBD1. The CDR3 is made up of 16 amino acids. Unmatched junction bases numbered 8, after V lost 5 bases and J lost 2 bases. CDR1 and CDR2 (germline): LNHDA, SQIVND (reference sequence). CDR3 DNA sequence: TGTGCCAGTAGTCTCACTGGGACAGGGTACACAGATACGCAGTATTTT. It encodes CASSLTGTGYTDTQYF.

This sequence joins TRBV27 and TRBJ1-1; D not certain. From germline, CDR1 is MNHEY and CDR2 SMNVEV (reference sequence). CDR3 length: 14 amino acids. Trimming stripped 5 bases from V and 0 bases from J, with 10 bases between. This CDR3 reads CASSPWVMNTEAFF. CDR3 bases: TGTGCCAGCAGTCCATGGGTGATGAACACTGAAGCTTTCTTT.

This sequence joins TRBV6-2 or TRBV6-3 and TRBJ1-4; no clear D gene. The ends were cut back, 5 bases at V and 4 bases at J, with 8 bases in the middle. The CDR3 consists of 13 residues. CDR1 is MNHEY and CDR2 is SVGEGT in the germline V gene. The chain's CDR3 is CASSLRGNEKLFF. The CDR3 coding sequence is TGTGCCAGCAGTCTCCGGGGTAATGAAAAACTGTTTTTT.

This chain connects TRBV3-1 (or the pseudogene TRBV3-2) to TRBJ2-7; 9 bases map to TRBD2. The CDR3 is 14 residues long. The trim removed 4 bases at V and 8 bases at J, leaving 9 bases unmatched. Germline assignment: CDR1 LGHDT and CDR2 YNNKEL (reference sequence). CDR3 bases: TGTGCCAGCAGCCCCGGGACTAGCCGGGGGAAGCAGTACTTC. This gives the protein CASSPGTSRGKQYF.

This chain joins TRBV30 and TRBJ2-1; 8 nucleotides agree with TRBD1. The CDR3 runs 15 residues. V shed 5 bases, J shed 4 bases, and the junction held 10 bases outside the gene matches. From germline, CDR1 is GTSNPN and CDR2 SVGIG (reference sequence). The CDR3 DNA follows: TGTGCCTGGGCGTTAGGGGACAGGTCTTACAATGAGCAGTTCTTC. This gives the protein CAWALGDRSYNEQFF. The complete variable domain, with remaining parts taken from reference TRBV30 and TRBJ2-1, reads SQTIHQWPATLVQPVGSPLSLECTVEGTSNPNLYWYRQAAGRGLQLLFYSVGIGQISSEVPQNLSASRPQDRQFILSSKKLLLSDSGFYLCAWALGDRSYNEQFFGPGTRLTVL.

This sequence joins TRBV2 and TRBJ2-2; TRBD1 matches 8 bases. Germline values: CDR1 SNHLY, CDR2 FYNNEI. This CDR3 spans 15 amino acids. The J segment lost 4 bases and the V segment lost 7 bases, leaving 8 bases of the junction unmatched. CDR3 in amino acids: CASIGQGAGTGELFF. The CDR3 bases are TGTGCCAGCATTGGACAGGGAGCTGGCACCGGGGAGCTGTTTTTT.

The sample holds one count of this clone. In DNA, the CDR3 is TGCGCCAGCAGCCGGCGGTCGGAGATTGAAAAACTGTTTTTT. Residues: CASSRRSEIEKLFF. This chain joins TRBV4-1 and TRBJ1-4; D gene uncertain. V lost 4 bases and J 7 bases, leaving 13 bases between the germline ends. The CDR3 is 14 residues long. Per the germline V gene, CDR1 is MGHRA and CDR2 is YSYEKL.

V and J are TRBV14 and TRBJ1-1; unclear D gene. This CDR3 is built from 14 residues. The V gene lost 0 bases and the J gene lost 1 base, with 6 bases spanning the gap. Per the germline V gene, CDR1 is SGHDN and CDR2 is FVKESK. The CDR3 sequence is CASSQDEGNTEAFF. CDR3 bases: TGTGCCAGCAGCCAAGATGAGGGGAACACTGAAGCTTTCTTT.

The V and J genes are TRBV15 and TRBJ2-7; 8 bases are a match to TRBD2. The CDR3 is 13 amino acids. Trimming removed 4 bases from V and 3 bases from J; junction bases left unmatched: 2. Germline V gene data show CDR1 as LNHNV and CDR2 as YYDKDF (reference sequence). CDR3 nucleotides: TGTGCCACCAGCATAGCGGGAAGCTACGAGCAGTACTTC. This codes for CATSIAGSYEQYF.

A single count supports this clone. CDR3 amino acids: CASSSSDYNSPLHF. The CDR3, as DNA: TGTGCCAGCAGCTCAAGCGATTATAATTCACCCCTCCACTTT. The chain couples TRBV3-1 (or the pseudogene TRBV3-2) to TRBJ1-6; D not resolved. Germline loops: CDR1 LGHDT, CDR2 YNNKEL (reference sequence). The CDR3 loop spans 14 amino acids. Trimming cost V 5 bases and J 4 bases, with 9 bases left between them.

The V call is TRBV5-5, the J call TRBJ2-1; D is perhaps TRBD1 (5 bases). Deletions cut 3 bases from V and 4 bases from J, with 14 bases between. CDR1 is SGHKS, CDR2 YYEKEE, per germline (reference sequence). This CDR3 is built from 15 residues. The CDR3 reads CASSWMLGAYNEQFF. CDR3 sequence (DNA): TGTGCCAGCAGCTGGATGTTAGGGGCATACAATGAGCAGTTCTTC.

Here the CDR3 reads CASSEGLAVIQGEYF. In DNA, the CDR3 is TGTGCCAGCAGTGAGGGGCTAGCGGTCATACAGGGGGAGTACTTC. This sequence joins TRBV2 and TRBJ2-7, with D perhaps TRBD1 (8 bases). The length of the CDR3 is 15 residues. Germline CDR1 and CDR2: SNHLY and FYNNEI. Trimming pared 3 bases from V and 11 bases from J, leaving 23 bases between. Variable domain in full (rest from reference TRBV2 and TRBJ2-7): EPEVTQTPSHQVTQMGQEVILRCVPISNHLYFYWYRQILGQKVEFLVSFYNNEISEKSEIFDDQFSVERPDGSNFTLKIRSTKLEDSAMYFCASSEGLAVIQGEYFGPGTRLTVT.

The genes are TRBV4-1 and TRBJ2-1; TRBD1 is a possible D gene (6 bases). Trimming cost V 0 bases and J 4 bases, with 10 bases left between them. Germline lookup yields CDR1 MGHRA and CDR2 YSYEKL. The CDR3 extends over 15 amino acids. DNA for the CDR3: TGCGCCAGCAGCCAAGACGAACAGGGATACAATGAGCAGTTCTTC. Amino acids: CASSQDEQGYNEQFF.

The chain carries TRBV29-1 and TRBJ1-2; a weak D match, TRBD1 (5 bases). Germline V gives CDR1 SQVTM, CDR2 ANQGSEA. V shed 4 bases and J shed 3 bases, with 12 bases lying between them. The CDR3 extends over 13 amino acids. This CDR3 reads CSVVVMGDYGYTF. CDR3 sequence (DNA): TGCAGCGTTGTGGTCATGGGGGACTATGGCTACACCTTC. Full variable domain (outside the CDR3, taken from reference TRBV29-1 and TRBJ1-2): SAVISQKPSRDICQRGTSLTIQCQVDSQVTMMFWYRQQPGQSLTLIATANQGSEATYESGFVIDKFPISRPNLTFSTLTVSNMSPEDSSIYLCSVVVMGDYGYTFGSGTRLTVV.

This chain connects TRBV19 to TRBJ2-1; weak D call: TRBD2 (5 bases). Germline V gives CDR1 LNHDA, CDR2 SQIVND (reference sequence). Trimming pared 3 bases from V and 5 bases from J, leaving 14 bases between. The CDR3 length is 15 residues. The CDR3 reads CASSISAEPHNEQFF. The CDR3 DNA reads TGTGCCAGTAGTATCTCAGCGGAACCTCACAATGAGCAGTTCTTC.

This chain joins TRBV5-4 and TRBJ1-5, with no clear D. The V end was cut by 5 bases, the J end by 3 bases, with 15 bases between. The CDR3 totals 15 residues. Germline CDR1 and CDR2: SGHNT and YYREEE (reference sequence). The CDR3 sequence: CASSVGGQINQPQHF. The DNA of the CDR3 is TGTGCCAGCAGTGTGGGCGGGCAGATCAATCAGCCCCAGCATTTT.

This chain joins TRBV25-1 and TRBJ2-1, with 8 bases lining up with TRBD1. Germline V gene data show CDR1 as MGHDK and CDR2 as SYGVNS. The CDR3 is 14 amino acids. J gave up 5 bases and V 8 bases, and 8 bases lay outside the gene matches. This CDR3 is CASGGTGLHNEQFF. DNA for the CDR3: TGTGCCAGCGGCGGGACAGGACTCCACAATGAGCAGTTCTTC. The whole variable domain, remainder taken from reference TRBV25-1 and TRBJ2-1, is EADIYQTPRYLVIGTGKKITLECSQTMGHDKMYWYQQDPGMELHLIHYSYGVNSTEKGDLSSESTVSRIRTEHFPLTLESARPSHTSQYLCASGGTGLHNEQFFGPGTRLTVL.

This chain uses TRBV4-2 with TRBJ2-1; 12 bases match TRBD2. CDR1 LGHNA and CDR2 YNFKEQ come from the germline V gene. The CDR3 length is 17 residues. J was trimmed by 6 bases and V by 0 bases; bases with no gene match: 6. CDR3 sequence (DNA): TGTGCCAGCAGCCAAGATCGAAGACTAGCGGGAGTCAATGAGCAGTTCTTC. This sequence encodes CASSQDRRLAGVNEQFF.

DNA for the CDR3: TGTGCCAGCAGTCTCGGCAGGGACAGGTCTCTACTCTCTGGAAACACCATATATTTT. It specifies CASSLGRDRSLLSGNTIYF. The rearrangement joins TRBV27 to TRBJ1-3, with 8 bases matching TRBD1. CDR1 is MNHEY, CDR2 SMNVEV, per germline (reference sequence). V shed 5 bases and J 0 bases; nucleotides not matched to a gene: 15. The CDR3 consists of 19 residues.

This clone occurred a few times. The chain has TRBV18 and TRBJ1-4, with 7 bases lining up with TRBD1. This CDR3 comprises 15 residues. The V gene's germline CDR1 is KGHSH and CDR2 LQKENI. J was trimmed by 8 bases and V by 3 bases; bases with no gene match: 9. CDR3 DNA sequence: TGTGCCAGCTCACCGTGGAACAGGGGAGGCGAAAAACTGTTTTTT. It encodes CASSPWNRGGEKLFF.

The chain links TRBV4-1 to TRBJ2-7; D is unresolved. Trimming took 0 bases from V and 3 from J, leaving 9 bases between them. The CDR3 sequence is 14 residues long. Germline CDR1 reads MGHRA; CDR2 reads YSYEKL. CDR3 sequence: CASSQEMRSYEQYF. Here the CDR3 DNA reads TGCGCCAGCAGCCAAGAGATGCGGAGCTACGAGCAGTACTTC.